These 26 T cell receptor beta chains were sequenced from one sample in a study of cytomegalovirus exposure and HLA in healthy donors. Both 60 Vbeta primers and 13 Jbeta primers went into the PCR. Assay: immunoSEQ multiplex PCR; the TCRdb copy retains only in-frame clones and omits some. The sample has 100,000 to 150,000 clones; roughly 15% are singletons. Specimen: PBMCs. The origin of the receptors is a female donor in good health and CMV-seropositive.

This clone was detected only a few times. The CDR3 is CASIGWTSGQEQFF. The CDR3 DNA sequence: TGTGCCAGCATCGGCTGGACTAGCGGGCAGGAGCAGTTCTTC. This chain uses TRBV28 with TRBJ2-1, with 11 bases identical to TRBD2. J was trimmed by 10 bases and V by 7 bases; bases with no gene match: 9. Germline CDR1 MDHEN, CDR2 SYDVKM. CDR3 length: 14 amino acids. The variable domain in full, with the rest retrieved from reference TRBV28 and TRBJ2-1, is DVKVTQSSRYLVKRTGEKVFLECVQDMDHENMFWYRQDPGLGLRLIYFSYDVKMKEKGDIPEGYSVSREKKERFSLILESASTNQTSMYLCASIGWTSGQEQFFGPGTRLTVL.

This chain links TRBV19 with TRBJ1-5; the D is unclear. Germline loops: CDR1 LNHDA, CDR2 SQIVND (reference sequence). The CDR3 is 16 amino acids. The germline V and J ends were trimmed by 1 base and 6 bases, with 16 bases remaining between them. CDR3 in DNA: TGTGCCAGTAGTATAGCATCGGAGTTCGTTAGTCAGCCCCAGCATTTT. It yields the protein CASSIASEFVSQPQHF. The complete variable domain, with remaining parts taken from reference TRBV19 and TRBJ1-5, reads DGGITQSPKYLFRKEGQNVTLSCEQNLNHDAMYWYRQDPGQGLRLIYYSQIVNDFQKGDIAEGYSVSREKKESFPLTVTSAQKNPTAFYLCASSIASEFVSQPQHFGDGTRLSIL.

This rearrangement joins TRBV7-2 to TRBJ1-2, with a possible D match to TRBD1 (6 bases). Germline lookup yields CDR1 SGHTA and CDR2 FQGNSA. This CDR3 contains 13 residues. V dropped 4 bases and J dropped 4 bases, with 10 bases sitting between them. The CDR3 protein is CASSSSGAYGYTF. The CDR3 nucleotides are TGTGCCAGCAGCTCGTCAGGGGCCTATGGCTACACCTTC.

The chain employs TRBV30 and TRBJ2-7, with 7 bases matching TRBD2. From germline, CDR1 is GTSNPN and CDR2 SVGIG (reference sequence). Trimming at V came to 3 bases and at J to 2 bases, leaving 10 bases not matched to a gene. The CDR3 is made up of 15 amino acids. The CDR3 reads CAWRVLWEGTYEQYF. In DNA, the CDR3 is TGTGCCTGGAGGGTCTTGTGGGAGGGTACCTACGAGCAGTACTTC.

This clone has more than one count but fewer than ten. V usage is TRBV5-1 and J usage is TRBJ1-1; D is uncertain. This CDR3 is built from 11 residues. Germline V gives CDR1 SGHRS, CDR2 YFSETQ. The ends were cut back, 4 bases at V and 6 bases at J, with 7 bases in the middle. The CDR3 DNA is TGCGCCAGCAGCGCCCAGGCTGAAGCTTTCTTT. Its protein product is CASSAQAEAFF.

This clone was seen only a few times. The chain recombines TRBV4-3 with TRBJ2-7; maybe TRBD2 (6 bases). Germline CDR1 reads LGHNA; CDR2 reads YSLEER. CDR3 size: 20 residues. The V end lost 1 base, the J end lost 1 base, and 26 bases lay between the germline ends. The CDR3 DNA is TGCGCCAGCAGCCAAGGTCTTATGGGAGGTACAGCTTATTCGTCCTACGAGCAGTACTTC. Its translation is CASSQGLMGGTAYSSYEQYF.

The chain has TRBV4-2 and TRBJ2-5, with TRBD1 matching 9 bases. CDR3 length: 18 amino acids. Germline CDR1 is LGHNA and CDR2 is YNFKEQ. Trimming at V came to 0 bases and at J to 3 bases, leaving 11 bases not matched to a gene. CDR3 DNA: TGTGCCAGCAGCCAAGACACAGCCGACCGGGACAGGGAAGAGACCCAGTACTTC. This encodes CASSQDTADRDREETQYF.

About this clone itself: One junction end does not reproduce the germline sequence, and a read error may be involved. The chain links TRBV7-7 to TRBJ2-5; tentative D call: TRBD1 (6 bases). The germline V gene has CDR1 SSHAT and CDR2 FNYEAQ (reference sequence). The CDR3 sequence is 16 residues long. This CDR3 reads CASSLSPQGSGETQYF. In DNA, the CDR3 is TGTGCTAGCAGCTTATCGCCCCAGGGGAGCGGAGAGACCCAGTACTTC.

This clone has only a few counts. The CDR3 coding sequence is TGTGCCAGCAGCTTAGCGCAAGGGAGGGCTGAAGCTTTCTTT. Translation: CASSLAQGRAEAFF. The J gene is TRBJ1-1, the V gene TRBV7-9; no definite D call. The CDR3 spans 14 residues. Per germline, CDR1 SEHNR and CDR2 FQNEAQ (reference sequence). Trimming left V 0 bases short and J 6 bases short, with 11 bases between. Full variable domain (missing parts from reference TRBV7-9 and TRBJ1-1): DTGVSQNPRHKITKRGQNVTFRCDPISEHNRLYWYRQTLGQGPEFLTYFQNEAQLEKSRLLSDRFSAERPKGSFSTLEIQRTEQGDSAMYLCASSLAQGRAEAFFGQGTRLTVV.

This chain joins TRBV6-1 and TRBJ2-5; 12 bases fit TRBD2. Trimming at V came to 4 bases and at J to 4 bases, leaving 10 bases not matched to a gene. The CDR3 loop spans 17 amino acids. CDR1 and CDR2 (germline): MNHNS, SASEGT. CDR3 in DNA: TGTGCCAGCAGTGGAAGGTCCCTAGCGGGAGGGCCAGAGACCCAGTACTTC. Translated, it gives CASSGRSLAGGPETQYF.

The V call is TRBV14, the J call TRBJ1-2; the D gene is possibly TRBD1 (5 bases). Germline CDR1 SGHDN, CDR2 FVKESK. Trimming took 4 bases from V and 5 from J, leaving 8 bases between them. The CDR3 is 12 amino acids. This CDR3 reads CASSRPGYGYTF. CDR3 in DNA: TGTGCCAGCAGCCGTCCAGGGTATGGCTACACCTTC.

This clone was picked up a small number of times. This sequence joins TRBV28 and TRBJ2-7, with 9 bases matching TRBD2. The CDR3 is 16 amino acids. The V and J ends lost 7 bases and 4 bases, in that order; junction bases with no gene match: 14. Germline CDR1 is MDHEN and CDR2 is SYDVKM. CDR3 coding DNA: TGTGCCAGCAACCGGGATCGGGCGGGGGGGCAATACGAGCAGTACTTC. Encoded protein: CASNRDRAGGQYEQYF.

There are a few counts of this clone. The CDR3, as DNA: TGTGCCAGTAGTGAGGTCGCCGGGACAATCCAAGAGACCCAGTACTTC. Its translation: CASSEVAGTIQETQYF. The gene calls are TRBV19 and TRBJ2-5; weak D call: TRBD1 (6 bases). Germline V gene lookup returns CDR1 LNHDA and CDR2 SQIVND (reference sequence). There are 16 residues in the CDR3. Trimming shortened V by 5 bases and J by 1 base, and 17 bases separated the two germline ends. The variable domain in full, with the rest retrieved from reference TRBV19 and TRBJ2-5, is DGGITQSPKYLFRKEGQNVTLSCEQNLNHDAMYWYRQDPGQGLRLIYYSQIVNDFQKGDIAEGYSVSREKKESFPLTVTSAQKNPTAFYLCASSEVAGTIQETQYFGPGTRLLVL.

This chain joins TRBV6-5 and TRBJ2-7, with 7 bases matching TRBD1. Germline assignment: CDR1 MNHEY and CDR2 SVGAGI. The CDR3 has 13 amino acids. V gave up 6 bases and J gave up 4 bases; unmatched junction bases: 6. The CDR3 spells CASSRQGIYEQYF. The CDR3 DNA reads as TGTGCCAGCAGCCGACAGGGCATATACGAGCAGTACTTC.

The table lists this clone with a few counts. The J gene is TRBJ1-5, the V gene TRBV5-6; D gene unclear. V was cut by 4 bases and J by 3 bases, with 5 bases left in between. CDR1 and CDR2 (germline): SGHDT, YYEEEE. The CDR3 has 12 amino acids. The CDR3, as DNA: TGTGCCAGCAGCGTCCTCAATCAGCCCCAGCATTTT. Amino acids: CASSVLNQPQHF.

The rearrangement links TRBV5-4 to TRBJ1-2, with 10 bases identical to TRBD1. Germline V gene data show CDR1 as SGHNT and CDR2 as YYREEE (reference sequence). The CDR3 is made up of 16 amino acids. Trimming removed 0 bases from V and 4 bases from J; junction bases left unmatched: 6. CDR3 amino acids: CASSLGQGAYSYGYTF. CDR3 DNA sequence: TGTGCCAGCAGCTTGGGACAGGGGGCGTATAGCTATGGCTACACCTTC. Full variable domain (outside the CDR3, taken from reference TRBV5-4 and TRBJ1-2): ETGVTQSPTHLIKTRGQQVTLRCSSQSGHNTVSWYQQALGQGPQFIFQYYREEENGRGNFPPRFSGLQFPNYSSELNVNALELDDSALYLCASSLGQGAYSYGYTFGSGTRLTVV.

The chain employs TRBV19 and TRBJ2-3; 8 bases align to TRBD1. This CDR3 region has 16 residues. V trimming: 3 bases; J trimming: 5 bases; junction bases outside the gene matches: 10. The germline CDR1 and CDR2 sequences are LNHDA and SQIVND (reference sequence). The CDR3 spells CASSIWTGKVVDTQYF. Here the CDR3 DNA reads TGTGCCAGTAGTATCTGGACAGGGAAAGTGGTAGATACGCAGTATTTT.

The table lists this clone with a few counts. The chain employs TRBV11-2 and TRBJ2-1; D is uncertain. V was trimmed by 4 bases and J by 9 bases, leaving 19 bases between them. CDR1 is SGHAT and CDR2 is FQNNGV in the germline V gene. The CDR3 is made up of 15 amino acids. The CDR3 spells CASSSPLDVIFEQFF. The CDR3 DNA sequence: TGTGCCAGCAGCTCCCCGCTAGATGTAATTTTTGAGCAGTTCTTC.

This clone was seen a few times. The chain links TRBV28 to TRBJ1-2, with D possibly TRBD1 on 6 matching bases. The CDR3 length is 13 residues. Germline V lookup: CDR1 MDHEN, CDR2 SYDVKM. Trimming stripped 5 bases from V and 3 bases from J, with 10 bases between. CDR3 loop: CASSRGQHYGYTF. The CDR3 DNA reads as TGTGCCAGCAGTCGTGGACAGCACTATGGCTACACCTTC.

The V and J genes are TRBV18 and TRBJ2-1, with D possibly being TRBD2 (5 bases). The ends were cut back, 0 bases at V and 12 bases at J, with 15 bases in the middle. The CDR3 consists of 14 residues. Germline V gene sequence: CDR1 KGHSH, CDR2 LQKENI. The chain's CDR3 is CASSPPYSGERQFF. Here the CDR3 DNA reads TGTGCCAGCTCACCACCCTACTCCGGGGAGAGGCAGTTCTTC. Full variable domain (rest looked up from reference TRBV18 and TRBJ2-1): NAGVMQNPRHLVRRRGQEARLRCSPMKGHSHVYWYRQLPEEGLKFMVYLQKENIIDESGMPKERFSAEFPKEGPSILRIQQVVRGDSAAYFCASSPPYSGERQFFGPGTRLTVL.

J is TRBJ1-1 and V is TRBV4-1; a possible D gene is TRBD1 (5 bases). This CDR3 is 15 amino acids long. The V gene's germline CDR1 is MGHRA and CDR2 YSYEKL. The V gene lost 1 base and the J gene lost 4 bases, with 13 bases spanning the gap. The CDR3 loop is CASSQVQGLGTEAFF. The CDR3 region has the DNA TGCGCCAGCAGCCAAGTTCAGGGATTAGGCACTGAAGCTTTCTTT.

This clone came up a few times. This chain connects TRBV11-2 to TRBJ2-7; TRBD2 matches at 7 bases. Germline loops: CDR1 SGHAT, CDR2 FQNNGV. The V segment lost 1 base and the J segment 3 bases; nucleotides outside the gene matches: 12. CDR3 length: 17 residues. The CDR3 nucleotides read TGTGCCAGCAGCTTAGCTTGGGGGGGAGCGGAGCTCTACGAGCAGTACTTC. The encoded protein is CASSLAWGGAELYEQYF.

This clone has just a few counts. The junction departs from germline at one end; a sequencing error may be responsible. The J gene is TRBJ1-5, the V gene TRBV28, with D perhaps matching TRBD1 (6 bases). The germline V gene has CDR1 MDHEN and CDR2 SYDVKM. The CDR3 runs 9 residues. The CDR3 nucleotides read TGTGCCAGCACAAGTCTGGGGGCTTTT. Amino acids: CASTSLGAF.

The chain uses TRBV30 and TRBJ1-4, with a tentative D call TRBD1 (5 bases). The V end lost 1 base, the J end lost 2 bases, and 14 bases lay between the germline ends. The CDR3 has 16 amino acids. Germline lookup yields CDR1 GTSNPN and CDR2 SVGIG (reference sequence). CDR3 in DNA: TGTGCCTGGAGTGCTCTTGGGGGGAGCACTAATGAAAAACTGTTTTTT. This sequence encodes CAWSALGGSTNEKLFF.

V and J are TRBV4-1 and TRBJ2-1; 7 bases map to TRBD1. J lost 4 bases, V lost 4 bases, and 16 bases had no gene match. The CDR3 extends over 18 amino acids. Germline assignment: CDR1 MGHRA and CDR2 YSYEKL. In nucleotides, the CDR3 is TGCGCCAGCAGCCCCAAAGAGGGCGTAAGGACAGGTTACAATGAGCAGTTCTTC. Its translation: CASSPKEGVRTGYNEQFF.

V gene TRBV2 combines with J gene TRBJ2-3; 12 nucleotides match TRBD2. Losses at the gene ends were 4 bases for V and 6 bases for J; bases not matched to a gene: 8. Germline V gene sequence: CDR1 SNHLY, CDR2 FYNNEI. The CDR3 runs to 16 residues. Here the CDR3 DNA reads TGTGCCAGCAGTGTGGCTAGCGGGAGGGTGGGGGATACGCAGTATTTT. Translation gives CASSVASGRVGDTQYF.